This TCR beta chain originates from a study of T cell responses to AZD1222 COVID-19 vaccine. Repertoires were generated with immunoSEQ multiplex PCR, while TCRdb's copy carries only in-frame clones and drops some. The table shows around 80,000 clones, with around nine tenths occurring only once. CDR3 size: 13 residues. Trimming took 2 bases from V and 1 from J, leaving 6 bases between them. CDR1 and CDR2 from the germline V gene are SGDLS and YYNGEE. Timing groups of about 4 and about 12 weeks for second doses were pooled. Notes on the study in general: At 160-218 and 743-854, vaccine-associated CD4 TCRs were dominant, and they spanned spike. At baseline, seropositivity was found in only a handful of AZD1222 recipients.

About this clone itself: Its cognate antigen is unknown.

Sample: peripheral blood, taken 28 days after the second AZD1222 dose. The chain carries TRBV9 and TRBJ2-5; D uncertain. The sequence derives from an adult who received the AZD1222 COVID-19 vaccine. The CDR3 loop is CASSVGGQETQYF. The CDR3 coding sequence is TGTGCCAGCAGCGTTGGCGGCCAAGAGACCCAGTACTTC.